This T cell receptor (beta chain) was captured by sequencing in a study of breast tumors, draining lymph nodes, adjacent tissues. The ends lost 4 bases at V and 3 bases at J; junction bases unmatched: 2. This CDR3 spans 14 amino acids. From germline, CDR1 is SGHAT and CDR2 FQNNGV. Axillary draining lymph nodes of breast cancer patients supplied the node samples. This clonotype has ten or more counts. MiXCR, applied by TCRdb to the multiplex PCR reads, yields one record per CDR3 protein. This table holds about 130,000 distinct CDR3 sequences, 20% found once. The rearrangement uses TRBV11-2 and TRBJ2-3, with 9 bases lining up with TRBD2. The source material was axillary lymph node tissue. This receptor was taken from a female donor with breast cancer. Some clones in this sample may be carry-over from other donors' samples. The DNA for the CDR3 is TGTGCCAGCAGCTATGCGGGAGGGACAGATACGCAGTATTTT. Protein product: CASSYAGGTDTQYF.